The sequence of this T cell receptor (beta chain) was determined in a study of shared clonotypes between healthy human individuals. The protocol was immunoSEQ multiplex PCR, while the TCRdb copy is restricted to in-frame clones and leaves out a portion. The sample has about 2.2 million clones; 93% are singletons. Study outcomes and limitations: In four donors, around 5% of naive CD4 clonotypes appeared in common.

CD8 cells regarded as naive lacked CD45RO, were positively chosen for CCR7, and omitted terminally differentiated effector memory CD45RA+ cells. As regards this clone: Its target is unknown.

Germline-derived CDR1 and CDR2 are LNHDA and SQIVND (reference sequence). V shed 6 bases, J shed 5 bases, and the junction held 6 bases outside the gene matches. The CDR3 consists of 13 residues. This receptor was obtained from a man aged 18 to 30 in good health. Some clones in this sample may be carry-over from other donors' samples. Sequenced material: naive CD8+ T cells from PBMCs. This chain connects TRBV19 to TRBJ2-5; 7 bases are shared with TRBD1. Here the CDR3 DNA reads TGTGCCAGTAGACAAGGGGGCGCGGAGACCCAGTACTTC. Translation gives CASRQGGAETQYF.